The rows below give T cell receptor beta chains drawn from one sample of a study of beta chain features in type 1 diabetes. Here immunoSEQ multiplex PCR was the method, and the copy in TCRdb shows in-frame clones only, minus some. The sample shows some 150,000 clones, 8% to 13% of them seen only once. Sequenced input: naive CD4+ T cells from blood. The source is a man younger than 35 in good health. Each CDR3 is given with its conserved first and last residue. D genes are given only for firm matches. Clone size is shown for a subset of rows, as once, few, many or a class of expanded clone.

size,J,D,V,length,DNA,CDR3
-,TRBJ1-4,-,TRBV5-1,14,TGCGCCACCTCCCGTGAGGGCATTAATGAAAAACTGTTTTTT,CATSREGINEKLFF
few,TRBJ2-7,-,TRBV30,13,TGTGCCTGGTCCGGTGGAGACTCCTACGAGCAGTACTTC,CAWSGGDSYEQYF
-,TRBJ2-1,-,TRBV11-2,14,TGTGCCAGCAGGAGGGGGAGCTCCTACAATGAGCAGTTCTTC,CASRRGSSYNEQFF
-,TRBJ2-7,TRBD1,TRBV5-1,17,TGCGCCAGCAGCCTTCGAGAACCCGGGACAGGGCCTTACGAGCAGTACTTC,CASSLREPGTGPYEQYF
-,TRBJ2-6,-,TRBV7-3,12,TGTGCCACAGGGTCTGGGGCCAACGTCCTGACTTTC,CATGSGANVLTF
-,TRBJ2-7,TRBD2,TRBV5-1,15,TGCGCCAGCACCTTTAGCGGGGGCCGTTCCTACGAGCAGTACTTC,CASTFSGGRSYEQYF
few,TRBJ1-5,-,TRBV4-2,14,TGTGCCAGCAGCCAAGTTGGAGGGAATCAGCCCCAGCATTTT,CASSQVGGNQPQHF
few,TRBJ2-3,TRBD2,TRBV4-1,16,TGCGCCAGCAGCCAAGTGAGCGGGGGGATGATGGATACGCAGTATTTT,CASSQVSGGMMDTQYF
many,TRBJ1-6,-,TRBV20-1,10,TGCAGTGGACTAGGGCCAGACCTCCACTTT,CSGLGPDLHF
-,TRBJ2-5,TRBD2,TRBV28,18,TGTGCCAGCACCCTCGGGGCCAGGGCTAGCGGGGCAAAGGAGACCCAGTACTTC,CASTLGARASGAKETQYF
many,TRBJ2-3,TRBD2,TRBV7-9,15,TGTGCCAGCAGCACAGGTAGCGGGGGCAGAGATACGCAGTATTTT,CASSTGSGGRDTQYF
-,TRBJ1-5,-,TRBV6-5,14,TGTGCCAGCAGTGAGGGACAAATCAATCAGCCCCAGCATTTT,CASSEGQINQPQHF
-,TRBJ2-3,TRBD2,TRBV5-4,14,TGTGCCAGCAGCTTGGGCCGGGAGGGAAATACGCAGTATTTT,CASSLGREGNTQYF
few,TRBJ1-2,-,TRBV10-3,14,TGTGCCATCAGTTCAGCGAAGGCTGGCTATGGCTACACCTTC,CAISSAKAGYGYTF
few,TRBJ1-3,-,TRBV28,16,TGTGCCAGCAGTCGGGACTCCGGGGGTCCTGGAAACACCATATATTTT,CASSRDSGGPGNTIYF
few,TRBJ1-3,-,TRBV4-3,15,TGCGCCAGCAGCCAAGAACAGAGTACTGGAAACACCATATATTTT,CASSQEQSTGNTIYF
-,TRBJ2-5,-,TRBV29-1,16,TGCAGCGTGATGGGACAGCCCAGAGGACTACAAGAGACCCAGTACTTC,CSVMGQPRGLQETQYF
-,TRBJ2-3,-,TRBV6-5,13,TGTGCCAGCAGTTACATAGTTTCGGATACGCAGTATTTT,CASSYIVSDTQYF
few,TRBJ2-1,-,TRBV4-3,14,TGCGCCAGCAGCCAAGAGCGACACTACAATGAGCAGTTCTTC,CASSQERHYNEQFF
few,TRBJ1-5,TRBD1,TRBV19,16,TGTGCCAGCCGGAAAATAGGGACAGGGCTTGATCAGCCCCAGCATTTT,CASRKIGTGLDQPQHF
-,TRBJ2-7,TRBD1,TRBV19,15,TGTGCCAGTAGTAAGGGACAGGGGCTACCCTACGAGCAGTACTTC,CASSKGQGLPYEQYF
many,TRBJ2-7,-,TRBV7-9,14,TGTGCCAGCAGCTTGGGGGCAGCGGTCTACGAGCAGTACTTC,CASSLGAAVYEQYF
-,TRBJ2-2,TRBD1,TRBV5-4,15,TGTGCCAGCAGCCAGGACAGGGCCAACACCGGGGAGCTGTTTTTT,CASSQDRANTGELFF
few,TRBJ2-5,TRBD2,TRBV19,15,TGTGCCAGTAGTACCCCGGCTAGCGGGGAAGAGACCCAGTACTTC,CASSTPASGEETQYF
few,TRBJ2-2,TRBD1,TRBV6-1,14,TGTGCCAGCAGTCCCGACAGGGCGTCCGGGGAGCTGTTTTTT,CASSPDRASGELFF
few,TRBJ2-6,TRBD1,TRBV9,16,TGTGCCAGCAGTCGGACAGGGGTTGTTGGGGCCAACGTCCTGACTTTC,CASSRTGVVGANVLTF
-,TRBJ1-2,TRBD1,TRBV6-5,14,TGTGCCAGCAGTAACCCGGGACAGGTCTATGGCTACACCTTC,CASSNPGQVYGYTF
few,TRBJ2-7,TRBD1,TRBV4-2,15,TGTGCCAGCAGCCCTCGGACAGGGGCCTCCTACGAGCAGTACTTC,CASSPRTGASYEQYF
-,TRBJ1-2,-,TRBV10-3,13,TGTGCCATCAGTGAACAGGGTTCTAGTGGCTACACCTTC,CAISEQGSSGYTF
many,TRBJ2-5,-,TRBV5-4,13,TGTGCCAGCAGCTTGGGCCTGGCAGAGACCCAGTACTTC,CASSLGLAETQYF
few,TRBJ2-7,TRBD2,TRBV28,13,TGTGCCAGCAGGGGGGGGTTCGTCCACGAGCAGTACTTC,CASRGGFVHEQYF
few,TRBJ2-1,TRBD2,TRBV7-2,14,TGTGCCAGCAACGGCGCCCGACTAGCGGGTGAGCAGTTCTTC,CASNGARLAGEQFF
few,TRBJ2-3,TRBD2,TRBV18,17,TGTGCCAGCTCACCTCGGAGCGGGGGTATCAGCACAGATACGCAGTATTTT,CASSPRSGGISTDTQYF
many,TRBJ1-1,-,TRBV29-1,13,TGCAGCGTTGAAGACAGGCGTAACACTGAAGCTTTCTTT,CSVEDRRNTEAFF
many,TRBJ2-7,-,TRBV29-1,12,TGCAGCGTTCACAGTTTAGGCGACGAGCAGTACTTC,CSVHSLGDEQYF
-,TRBJ1-5,-,TRBV6-1,16,TGTGCCAGCAGTGAACGGGGGGGGGCGAATCTGTTGCCCCAGCATTTT,CASSERGGANLLPQHF
-,TRBJ2-7,-,TRBV7-2,15,TGTGCCAGCAGTCCACAGTACCGGGGTGGGGGCGGAGAGTACTTC,CASSPQYRGGGGEYF
few,TRBJ1-2,-,TRBV28,15,TGTGCCAGCAGTACCTCAACCCCAGGGGACCATGGCTACACCTTC,CASSTSTPGDHGYTF
-,TRBJ2-1,-,TRBV7-2,15,TGTGCCAGCAGCCGGACTTTTGAGGCCTACAATGAGCAGTTCTTC,CASSRTFEAYNEQFF
few,TRBJ2-7,-,TRBV5-1,14,TGCGCCAGCAGCTTGGGAGGCGTTAACGACGAGCAGTACTTC,CASSLGGVNDEQYF
few,TRBJ2-7,TRBD1,TRBV28,15,TGTGCCAGCAGGGTAACAGGGGGTCTAACCTACGAGCAGTACTTC,CASRVTGGLTYEQYF
few,TRBJ2-7,TRBD1,TRBV19,16,TGTGCCAGTAGTATCGCTTCCGGGACAGGGAGCTACGAGCAGTACTTC,CASSIASGTGSYEQYF
few,TRBJ2-3,TRBD1,TRBV19,16,TGTGCCAGTAGTATAGGGACAGGAACTAGCACAGATACGCAGTATTTT,CASSIGTGTSTDTQYF
few,TRBJ1-5,TRBD1,TRBV19,14,TGTGCCAGAAGGGGGGACAGGGGCGATCAGCCCCAGCATTTT,CARRGDRGDQPQHF
-,TRBJ1-4,-,TRBV7-3,14,TGTGCCAGCAGCTTCGGCAGGGTCAACGAAAAACTGTTTTTT,CASSFGRVNEKLFF
few,TRBJ2-1,TRBD2,TRBV7-3,14,TGTGCCAGCAGGGTAAGCGGGGCGGCAGGTGAGCAGTTCTTC,CASRVSGAAGEQFF
-,TRBJ1-1,TRBD1,TRBV6-1,13,TGTGCCAGCAGTGGACAGGGAGACACTGAAGCTTTCTTT,CASSGQGDTEAFF
few,TRBJ1-4,-,TRBV20-1,11,TGCAGTGCTACGTCCCGGGACACTCTGTTTTTT,CSATSRDTLFF
few,TRBJ1-4,TRBD1,TRBV28,15,TGTGCCAGCAGTTCTCCCGAGACAGGGGGGGAAAAACTGTTTTTT,CASSSPETGGEKLFF
few,TRBJ2-5,-,TRBV5-4,14,TGTGCCAGCAGCCATACCGGGAGCCAAGAGACCCAGTACTTC,CASSHTGSQETQYF
-,TRBJ2-7,TRBD1,TRBV7-2,14,TGTGCCAGCAGCTGGGACAGGGCTCAGTACGAGCAGTACTTC,CASSWDRAQYEQYF
few,TRBJ1-5,-,TRBV5-1,14,TGCGCCAGCAGCCAGGGGTCGAGCAATCAGCCCCAGCATTTT,CASSQGSSNQPQHF
-,TRBJ1-3,-,TRBV7-9,11,TGTGCCAGCAGCATCGAGAACACCATATATTTT,CASSIENTIYF
-,TRBJ1-2,TRBD1,TRBV6-1,14,TGTGCCAGCAGGCCTACAGGGGGGCCTTTTGGCTACACCTTC,CASRPTGGPFGYTF
-,TRBJ2-7,TRBD1,TRBV7-9,16,TGTGCCAGCAGCTCCTCAGTCGGGACAGGGGCCTACGAGCAGTACTTC,CASSSSVGTGAYEQYF
few,TRBJ1-2,-,TRBV29-1,11,TGCAGCGGGGCCGACACGTATGGCTACACCTTC,CSGADTYGYTF
few,TRBJ1-1,TRBD1,TRBV19,15,TGTGCCAGTAGGAACTCCGGGACAGTGAACACTGAAGCTTTCTTT,CASRNSGTVNTEAFF